These T cell receptor beta chains were read from a single sample in a study of blood T cell repertoires in COVID-19. Measured with immunoSEQ multiplex PCR; TCRdb has only the in-frame clones, and not every one. Among 110,000 to 150,000 clones, roughly 80% were seen once, and the ten largest hold roughly 3%. Source material: peripheral blood. The receptor set was obtained from an elderly woman with acute or convalescent COVID-19. Both conserved end residues are part of each CDR3. Fields, in order: D gene, J gene, CDR3 length, V gene, clone size, CDR3 DNA, CDR3 protein. The D gene is left open where the match is weak. The size entry is marked missing in some rows and otherwise reads once, few, many or a size class.

D gene: TRBD1; J gene: TRBJ2-1; CDR3 length: 15; V gene: TRBV7-3; clone size: .; CDR3 DNA: TGTGCCAGCACACAGGGGGAACAGGGGCGGAAAGAGCAGTTCTTC; CDR3 protein: CASTQGEQGRKEQFF
D gene: .; J gene: TRBJ2-2; CDR3 length: 15; V gene: TRBV10-3; clone size: .; CDR3 DNA: TGTGCCACAAGCGATGGGGCCCCCGACACCGGGGAGCTGTTTTTT; CDR3 protein: CATSDGAPDTGELFF
D gene: .; J gene: TRBJ1-5; CDR3 length: 15; V gene: TRBV15; clone size: once; CDR3 DNA: TGTGCCACCAGCAAGGGAGCCGGAGGCAATCAGCCCCAGCATTTT; CDR3 protein: CATSKGAGGNQPQHF
D gene: .; J gene: TRBJ1-5; CDR3 length: 13; V gene: TRBV6-5; clone size: few; CDR3 DNA: TGTGCCAGCGGGTGGGGGGGGACTCAGCCCCAGCATTTT; CDR3 protein: CASGWGGTQPQHF
D gene: .; J gene: TRBJ1-1; CDR3 length: 18; V gene: TRBV27; clone size: .; CDR3 DNA: TGTGCCAGCAGCTTAAGGGGTCAAGGCCTTGGTGTGAACACTGAAGCTTTCTTT; CDR3 protein: CASSLRGQGLGVNTEAFF
D gene: .; J gene: TRBJ2-7; CDR3 length: 17; V gene: TRBV7-2; clone size: .; CDR3 DNA: TGTGCCAGCAGCTTGGGGTCCCCGAACAGGATCGGATACGAGCAGTACTTC; CDR3 protein: CASSLGSPNRIGYEQYF
D gene: .; J gene: TRBJ1-1; CDR3 length: 13; V gene: TRBV11-1; clone size: few; CDR3 DNA: TGTGCCAGCAGCTCGCGAACAGGGATCATGGCTTTCTTT; CDR3 protein: CASSSRTGIMAFF
D gene: .; J gene: TRBJ1-4; CDR3 length: 14; V gene: TRBV7-9; clone size: .; CDR3 DNA: TGTGCCAGCAGTTTAGATAGCCCCGATGAAAAACTGTTTTTT; CDR3 protein: CASSLDSPDEKLFF
D gene: .; J gene: TRBJ1-2; CDR3 length: 14; V gene: TRBV7-3; clone size: .; CDR3 DNA: TGTGCCAGCAGCTTTGACGGGCAGGGCTATGGCTACACCTTC; CDR3 protein: CASSFDGQGYGYTF
D gene: TRBD2; J gene: TRBJ2-3; CDR3 length: 18; V gene: TRBV27; clone size: .; CDR3 DNA: TGTGCCAGCAGTCGGATAATTGGGACTAGCGACGGCACAGATACGCAGTATTTT; CDR3 protein: CASSRIIGTSDGTDTQYF
D gene: .; J gene: TRBJ1-3; CDR3 length: 14; V gene: TRBV7-2; clone size: .; CDR3 DNA: TGTGCCAGCAGCTTAGACAGGGCTGGAAACACCATATATTTT; CDR3 protein: CASSLDRAGNTIYF
D gene: .; J gene: TRBJ1-6; CDR3 length: 15; V gene: TRBV10-2; clone size: .; CDR3 DNA: TGCGCCAGCAGTGAGTCAAGGGGAAGGGATTCACCCCTCCACTTT; CDR3 protein: CASSESRGRDSPLHF
D gene: TRBD1; J gene: TRBJ1-4; CDR3 length: 13; V gene: TRBV6-5; clone size: .; CDR3 DNA: TGTGCCAGCAGTTCACAGGGGCGTGAAAAACTGTTTTTT; CDR3 protein: CASSSQGREKLFF
D gene: .; J gene: TRBJ1-2; CDR3 length: 13; V gene: TRBV12-3/TRBV12-4; clone size: .; CDR3 DNA: TGTGCCAGCAGTTTGCAGATGAACTATGGCTACACCTTC; CDR3 protein: CASSLQMNYGYTF
D gene: .; J gene: TRBJ1-3; CDR3 length: 14; V gene: TRBV3-1/TRBV3-2; clone size: .; CDR3 DNA: TGTGCCAGCAGCCAAAACGGGATTGGAAACACCATATATTTT; CDR3 protein: CASSQNGIGNTIYF
D gene: TRBD2; J gene: TRBJ2-5; CDR3 length: 17; V gene: TRBV27; clone size: .; CDR3 DNA: TGTGCCAGCAGTTCCGGGGTTAGCGGGGGGCGGAGAGAGACCCAGTACTTC; CDR3 protein: CASSSGVSGGRRETQYF
D gene: .; J gene: TRBJ1-5; CDR3 length: 13; V gene: TRBV10-3; clone size: .; CDR3 DNA: TGTGCCATCAGCCAGGGGAGCAATCAGCCCCAGCATTTT; CDR3 protein: CAISQGSNQPQHF
D gene: .; J gene: TRBJ2-7; CDR3 length: 13; V gene: TRBV6-5; clone size: .; CDR3 DNA: TGTGCCAGCAGACACAGGGAAACCTACGAGCAGTACTTC; CDR3 protein: CASRHRETYEQYF
D gene: TRBD1; J gene: TRBJ2-2; CDR3 length: 16; V gene: TRBV5-4; clone size: .; CDR3 DNA: TGTGCCAGCAGCCGGAAGGACAGGGCCTACACCGGGGAGCTGTTTTTT; CDR3 protein: CASSRKDRAYTGELFF
D gene: .; J gene: TRBJ2-3; CDR3 length: 15; V gene: TRBV25-1; clone size: .; CDR3 DNA: TGTGCCAGCAGTGATTACAGGGCCCGCACAGATACGCAGTATTTT; CDR3 protein: CASSDYRARTDTQYF
D gene: .; J gene: TRBJ1-2; CDR3 length: 13; V gene: TRBV3-1/TRBV3-2; clone size: .; CDR3 DNA: TGTGCCAGCAGCCTCGACGGGTACTATGGCTACACCTTC; CDR3 protein: CASSLDGYYGYTF
D gene: .; J gene: TRBJ2-7; CDR3 length: 14; V gene: TRBV28; clone size: .; CDR3 DNA: TGTGCCAGCAGTTTAACAAGCGGGTACTACGAGCAGTACTTC; CDR3 protein: CASSLTSGYYEQYF
D gene: TRBD1; J gene: TRBJ1-1; CDR3 length: 18; V gene: TRBV19; clone size: once; CDR3 DNA: TGTGCCAGTAGTACCCGACGGACAGGGGGCCTAATGAACACTGAAGCTTTCTTT; CDR3 protein: CASSTRRTGGLMNTEAFF
D gene: .; J gene: TRBJ1-2; CDR3 length: 16; V gene: TRBV7-2; clone size: .; CDR3 DNA: TGTGCCAGCAGCCCGGGAGGGGGGAACCGGTACTATGGCTACACCTTC; CDR3 protein: CASSPGGGNRYYGYTF
D gene: .; J gene: TRBJ1-4; CDR3 length: 14; V gene: TRBV2; clone size: few; CDR3 DNA: TGTGCCAGCGTACGCAGCGGGGTTAGGGAAAAACTGTTTTTT; CDR3 protein: CASVRSGVREKLFF
D gene: TRBD2; J gene: TRBJ2-7; CDR3 length: 15; V gene: TRBV5-1; clone size: .; CDR3 DNA: TGCGCCAGCAGCTTGTTAGCGGGGGTGTTCGGTGAGCAGTACTTC; CDR3 protein: CASSLLAGVFGEQYF
D gene: TRBD1; J gene: TRBJ1-2; CDR3 length: 15; V gene: TRBV2; clone size: .; CDR3 DNA: TGTGCCAGCAGTCCTGAGACAGGGTACAACTATGGCTACACCTTC; CDR3 protein: CASSPETGYNYGYTF
D gene: TRBD1; J gene: TRBJ1-1; CDR3 length: 15; V gene: TRBV27; clone size: .; CDR3 DNA: TGTGCCAGCAGTGCGGGACAGGGGGCTTGGACTGAAGCTTTCTTT; CDR3 protein: CASSAGQGAWTEAFF
D gene: .; J gene: TRBJ1-5; CDR3 length: 16; V gene: TRBV25-1; clone size: .; CDR3 DNA: TGTGCCAGCAGTGGCTTCGGGCAGGGGCCAGGTCAGCCCCAGCATTTT; CDR3 protein: CASSGFGQGPGQPQHF
D gene: TRBD1; J gene: TRBJ1-2; CDR3 length: 15; V gene: TRBV16; clone size: .; CDR3 DNA: TGTGCCAGCAGCCAATCGTGGGACAGTAACTATGGCTACACCTTC; CDR3 protein: CASSQSWDSNYGYTF
D gene: .; J gene: TRBJ1-2; CDR3 length: 14; V gene: TRBV7-8; clone size: few; CDR3 DNA: TGTGCCAGCAGCTTAGCGGTCGGTACTTATGGCTACACCTTC; CDR3 protein: CASSLAVGTYGYTF
D gene: TRBD1; J gene: TRBJ1-4; CDR3 length: 16; V gene: TRBV7-2; clone size: .; CDR3 DNA: TGTGCCAGCAGCTTGTTACGGGGACAGGCAGGTGAAAAACTGTTTTTT; CDR3 protein: CASSLLRGQAGEKLFF
D gene: .; J gene: TRBJ1-1; CDR3 length: 14; V gene: TRBV10-2; clone size: .; CDR3 DNA: TGCGCCAGCAGCTTCTACAGGGAGAGCACTGAAGCTTTCTTT; CDR3 protein: CASSFYRESTEAFF